This T cell receptor beta chain is from a study of neurological immune-mediated disorders. Study background: Multiple sclerosis patients numbered some 35, with roughly 31 relapsing-remitting and 3 secondary progressive.

Study-wide findings and caveats: While HTLV-1-associated myelopathy showed the greatest TCR clonal expansion, multiple sclerosis showed the least, falling below healthy controls.

One entry per CDR3 protein results from TCRdb running MiXCR on the 5' RACE reads. The sample has 65,000 to 85,000 distinct CDR3 sequences, more than 3% seen once. Ten or more counts support this clonotype. Its antigen is currently unknown. PBMCs stored at -80 C, numbering 2 million, were the origin of the unsorted libraries. This TCR was sampled from a woman between 50 and 59 years old with multiple sclerosis. The specimen sequenced was PBMCs.

The CDR3, as DNA: TGTGCCAGCGGGGGGCACGAGCAGTACTTC. Amino acids: CASGGHEQYF. The chain uses TRBV7-9 and TRBJ2-7, with D perhaps TRBD1 or TRBD2 (6 bases each). CDR3 size: 10 residues. Trimming pared 8 bases from V and 5 bases from J, leaving 7 bases between. Germline values: CDR1 SEHNR, CDR2 FQNEAQ (reference sequence).